This TCR beta chain was sequenced in a study of neurological immune-mediated disorders. Unsorted libraries came from 2 million PBMCs stored at -80 °C. The cDNA was synthesized by means of template-switch 5'RACE, which was carried out with 10-nucleotide random UMIs. A single record per CDR3 protein comes from TCRdb applying MiXCR to the 5' RACE reads. The data show 23,000 or so distinct CDR3 sequences, about 12% seen once. Overall study findings and caveats: TCR clonal expansion peaked in HTLV-1-associated myelopathy patients and was lowest in multiple sclerosis patients. None of the CDR3 amino acid sequences found in expanded clones was shared across subjects. This suggests that the TCR-beta repertoires were private in all groups.

Per germline, CDR1 DFQATT and CDR2 SNEGSKA (reference sequence). The V end was cut by 3 bases, the J end by 1 base, with 6 bases between. CDR3 length: 12 residues. This clonotype was recorded many times. What it binds is unknown. Sequenced material: PBMCs. The origin of this receptor is a woman in her fifties or sixties with HTLV-1-associated myelopathy (HAM/TSP). This chain links TRBV20-1 with TRBJ1-1, with D unresolved. In DNA, the CDR3 is TGCAGTGCTAGTTTAGAGAACACTGAAGCTTTCTTT. Translation gives CSASLENTEAFF.